These 18 T cell receptor beta chains share one sample of origin, sequenced in a study of control samples from healthy donors and cancer patients. TCRdb keeps only in-frame clones here, not all; method: immunoSEQ multiplex PCR. This table holds 100,000 to 150,000 clones, about nine tenths found once. The material sequenced was blood. The receptors were gathered from a man aged 40-49 years in good health.

The chain has TRBV5-1 and TRBJ2-3; 8 bases match TRBD2. CDR1 is SGHRS, CDR2 YFSETQ, per germline. After removal of 2 bases from V and 6 bases from J, the junction contained 5 bases not matched to a gene. The CDR3 sequence is 14 residues long. This CDR3 reads CASSFGGGPDTQYF. CDR3 in DNA: TGCGCCAGCAGCTTCGGGGGGGGCCCCGATACGCAGTATTTT.

This clone has just one count. This chain links TRBV6-5 with TRBJ1-1, with D unresolved. V gave up 6 bases and J gave up 1 base, with 15 bases separating them. The germline V gene has CDR1 MNHEY and CDR2 SVGAGI. The CDR3 extends over 15 amino acids. CDR3 protein: CASSPTRGGNTEAFF. As DNA, the CDR3 is TGTGCCAGCAGCCCAACTCGTGGCGGGAACACTGAAGCTTTCTTT.

The genes are TRBV18 and TRBJ2-2; 15 bases map to TRBD2. The germline gives CDR1 KGHSH, CDR2 LQKENI. This CDR3 region has 19 residues. V gave up 3 bases and J gave up 6 bases; unmatched junction bases: 11. As DNA, the CDR3 is TGTGCCAGCTCACCGACCGGGACTAGCGGGGGGAAACTCTCCGGGGAGCTGTTTTTT. Protein product: CASSPTGTSGGKLSGELFF.

The chain uses TRBV6-5 and TRBJ2-1; tentatively, D is TRBD1 (6 bases). This CDR3 has 15 residues. V was clipped by 10 bases and J by 5 bases, with 21 bases between them. CDR1 is MNHEY and CDR2 is SVGAGI in the germline V gene. The CDR3 DNA sequence: TGTGCCACCAGCATAAGGGGGATCCTTCACAATGAGCAGTTCTTC. The encoded protein is CATSIRGILHNEQFF.

This chain links TRBV15 with TRBJ1-5; D gene uncertain. This CDR3 comprises 17 residues. Deletions cut 6 bases from V and 0 bases from J, with 18 bases between. Germline V lookup: CDR1 LNHNV, CDR2 YYDKDF (reference sequence). The CDR3 sequence is CATRDLRRNPSNQPQHF. Here the CDR3 DNA reads TGTGCCACCAGGGACCTCAGGCGGAATCCTAGCAATCAGCCCCAGCATTTT.

For this clone: The sample contains more than one DNA sequence encoding this CDR3. This rearrangement joins TRBV2 to TRBJ2-5; 8 nucleotides line up with TRBD1. There are 13 residues in the CDR3. Germline-derived CDR1 and CDR2 are SNHLY and FYNNEI. After removal of 5 bases from V and 5 bases from J, the junction contained 4 bases not matched to a gene. In DNA, the CDR3 is TGTGCCAGCAGTTCAACAGGGGGGGAGACCCAGTACTTC. This codes for CASSSTGGETQYF. Using reference TRBV2 and TRBJ2-5 for the parts outside the CDR3, the full variable domain is EPEVTQTPSHQVTQMGQEVILRCVPISNHLYFYWYRQILGQKVEFLVSFYNNEISEKSEIFDDQFSVERPDGSNFTLKIRSTKLEDSAMYFCASSSTGGETQYFGPGTRLLVL.

This sequence joins TRBV3-1 (or the pseudogene TRBV3-2) and TRBJ2-7; possibly TRBD1 for D (5 bases). The germline V gene encodes CDR1 LGHDT and CDR2 YNNKEL (reference sequence). Trimming pared 3 bases from V and 3 bases from J, leaving 15 bases between. CDR3 length: 15 residues. CDR3 bases: TGTGCCAGCAGCCAGGCCAGGGTAGTAGGCTACGAGCAGTACTTC. Translated: CASSQARVVGYEQYF.

The V gene is TRBV4-1, the J gene TRBJ2-3; the match to TRBD1 covers 10 bases. Germline trimming cut 1 base from V and 3 bases from J; bases unmatched to any gene: 4. Germline assignment: CDR1 MGHRA and CDR2 YSYEKL. The CDR3 consists of 16 residues. CDR3 coding DNA: TGCGCCAGCAGCCAAGTCCGGGACAGGGGTACAGATACGCAGTATTTT. Translation gives CASSQVRDRGTDTQYF.

The chain couples TRBV29-1 to TRBJ2-7; D is unresolved. This CDR3 comprises 15 residues. The ends were cut back, 4 bases at V and 0 bases at J, with 16 bases in the middle. The germline V gene encodes CDR1 SQVTM and CDR2 ANQGSEA. The CDR3 region has the DNA TGCAGCGTTGGCCCCCCGGGCACGAGCTCCTACGAGCAGTACTTC. It specifies CSVGPPGTSSYEQYF.

The chain is built from TRBV7-2 and TRBJ2-7, with 7 bases that match TRBD2. The J segment lost 3 bases and the V segment lost 1 base, leaving 3 bases of the junction unmatched. The germline V gene encodes CDR1 SGHTA and CDR2 FQGNSA. CDR3 size: 14 residues. The CDR3 spells CASSLDSSGYEQYF. The CDR3 DNA is TGTGCCAGCAGCTTAGATTCTAGCGGCTACGAGCAGTACTTC.

CDR3 nucleotide sequence: TGCGCCAGCAGCCAAGCGGGACACGAGCAGTACTTC. Amino acids: CASSQAGHEQYF. This chain connects TRBV5-1 to TRBJ2-7; 7 nucleotides line up with TRBD2. CDR1 and CDR2 (germline): SGHRS, YFSETQ. The CDR3 has 12 amino acids. The V segment lost 4 bases and the J segment 5 bases; nucleotides outside the gene matches: 3.

This chain links TRBV30 with TRBJ2-1; D might be TRBD2 (6 bases). Trimming took 3 bases from V and 16 from J, leaving 25 bases between them. Germline CDR1 and CDR2: GTSNPN and SVGIG (reference sequence). CDR3 size: 14 residues. For the CDR3, the DNA is TGTGCCTGGAGAGGGGAGGACGGACATCGGTCTTTTTTCTTC. It specifies CAWRGEDGHRSFFF.

This clone was recorded a few times. V and J are TRBV29-1 and TRBJ1-1; D call uncertain. Germline V lookup: CDR1 SQVTM, CDR2 ANQGSEA. V was trimmed by 7 bases and J by 2 bases, leaving 14 bases between them. This CDR3 spans 13 amino acids. CDR3 in DNA: TGCAGCGCCGACGGCGGACCCAACACTGAAGCTTTCTTT. Translation: CSADGGPNTEAFF.

The CDR3 loop reads CAISSRDRGGNYGYTF. The CDR3 DNA sequence: TGTGCCATCAGTAGCCGGGACAGGGGGGGAAACTATGGCTACACCTTC. The gene calls are TRBV10-3 and TRBJ1-2; 11 bases align to TRBD1. The trim removed 5 bases at V and 2 bases at J, leaving 7 bases unmatched. CDR1 and CDR2 from the germline V gene are ENHRY and SYGVKD. The CDR3 sequence is 16 residues long.

This sequence joins TRBV6-5 and TRBJ2-7; D gene unclear. Trimming cost V 4 bases and J 2 bases, with 9 bases left between them. The CDR3 is 13 amino acids. Germline V gene sequence: CDR1 MNHEY, CDR2 SVGAGI. Here the CDR3 reads CASSSDGTYEQYF. For the CDR3, the DNA is TGTGCCAGCAGTTCGGACGGAACCTACGAGCAGTACTTC.

The DNA of the CDR3 is TGTGCCTGGAGCCCTGGACAGGGCGGTCAGCCCCAGCATTTT. It encodes CAWSPGQGGQPQHF. The rearrangement joins TRBV30 to TRBJ1-5; 8 bases align to TRBD1. V gave up 3 bases and J gave up 6 bases; unmatched junction bases: 7. CDR3 size: 14 residues. The germline CDR1 and CDR2 sequences are GTSNPN and SVGIG (reference sequence).

The genes are TRBV5-6 and TRBJ1-3; D is ambiguous. Trimming took off 2 bases at V and 0 bases at J, with 15 bases between the two ends. Looked up from germline, CDR1 is SGHDT and CDR2 is YYEEEE. There are 17 residues in the CDR3. CDR3 coding DNA: TGTGCCAGCAGCTTTTTTGGACGCCAGGTCTCTGGAAACACCATATATTTT. Its protein is CASSFFGRQVSGNTIYF.

The chain has TRBV18 and TRBJ1-3; 7 nucleotides align to TRBD1. Germline assignment: CDR1 KGHSH and CDR2 LQKENI. This CDR3 is built from 16 residues. V was pared by 6 bases and J by 4 bases, with 12 bases of the junction left unmatched. CDR3 DNA: TGTGCCAGCTCCCCAGTCGGACAGGAAAGAGGAAACACCATATATTTT. This sequence encodes CASSPVGQERGNTIYF.